Following are 21 T cell receptor beta chains from one sample sequenced in a study of human T cells and chemical hapten exposure. TCRdb called the RACE reads again in MiXCR, with one record for every CDR3 protein. The data show 150,000 to 200,000 distinct CDR3 sequences, roughly 15% seen once. The time point is: patch test 1, 2 weeks after DPC sensitization. Treatment here: therapeutic diphenylcyclopropenone sensitization with weekly scalp DPC. The sequences come from whole blood, collected in connection with sensitization to the hapten diphenylcyclopropenone (DPC). Source of these receptors: a woman younger than 45 with alopecia areata. Some clones in this sample may be carry-over from other donors' samples.

This clonotype was seen at least ten times. The chain recombines TRBV29-1 with TRBJ1-5, with a weak D call TRBD1 (5 bases). V gave up 4 bases and J gave up 1 base, with 11 bases separating them. This CDR3 has 14 residues. CDR1 SQVTM and CDR2 ANQGSEA come from the germline V gene. The CDR3 bases are TGCAGCGTTGGGGACGGGTTAAGCAATCAGCCCCAGCATTTT. Amino acid sequence: CSVGDGLSNQPQHF.

The CDR3: CASSLTGIGNTIYF. As DNA, the CDR3 is TGTGCCAGCAGTTTGACAGGGATCGGAAACACCATATATTTT. The chain uses TRBV11-3 and TRBJ1-3; 7 bases are shared with TRBD1. The ends lost 6 bases at V and 4 bases at J; junction bases unmatched: 6. Germline CDR1 and CDR2: SGHNT and YENEEA. This CDR3 comprises 14 residues.

This clonotype came up a few times. This chain joins TRBV10-2 and TRBJ1-1; D is perhaps TRBD1 (5 bases). The V and J ends lost 0 bases and 10 bases respectively, with 12 bases between them. Germline values: CDR1 WSHSY, CDR2 SAAADI. The CDR3 contains 13 residues. CDR3 in amino acids: CASSESVRVRAFF. The CDR3, as DNA: TGCGCCAGCAGTGAGTCGGTCAGGGTTAGAGCTTTCTTT.

This clonotype has more than one count but fewer than ten. The chain couples TRBV29-1 to TRBJ2-3; D might be TRBD1 (7 bases). Looked up from germline, CDR1 is SQVTM and CDR2 is ANQGSEA. Trimming left V 1 base short and J 1 base short, with 18 bases between. The CDR3 is made up of 17 amino acids. CDR3 protein: CSVEGQTGRRGTDTQYF. The DNA of the CDR3 is TGCAGCGTTGAAGGGCAGACAGGGAGGAGAGGCACAGATACGCAGTATTTT.

This clonotype was picked up many times. This rearrangement joins TRBV6-1 to TRBJ1-2; 9 bases are a match to TRBD1. J was trimmed by 0 bases and V by 4 bases; bases with no gene match: 12. The germline gives CDR1 MNHNS, CDR2 SASEGT. CDR3 length equals 18 residues. The CDR3 region has the DNA TGTGCCAGCAGTGGCCGGACAGGGGACAAACGTACTAACTATGGCTACACCTTC. Translating it yields CASSGRTGDKRTNYGYTF.

In its sample, this clonotype was seen many times. The V and J genes are TRBV20-1 and TRBJ1-1; D ambiguous. Germline V CDR1 and CDR2: DFQATT, SNEGSKA (reference sequence). The germline V and J ends were trimmed by 3 bases and 7 bases, with 21 bases remaining between them. The CDR3 is 15 amino acids. The CDR3, as DNA: TGCAGTGCTAGGGAAAGTCTGAACTCTCCAGGTGAAGCTTTCTTT. Translation gives CSARESLNSPGEAFF.

The chain uses TRBV7-9 and TRBJ1-2; no clear D. Trimming took off 0 bases at V and 5 bases at J, with 7 bases between the two ends. CDR3 length equals 13 residues. The V gene's germline CDR1 is SEHNR and CDR2 FQNEAQ (reference sequence). The CDR3 protein is CASSLALAYGYTF. CDR3 nucleotides: TGTGCCAGCAGCTTAGCGTTAGCATATGGCTACACCTTC.

This clonotype was recorded many times. The chain couples TRBV4-3 to TRBJ2-1, with a tentative D call TRBD2 (7 bases). The CDR3 has 18 residues. Germline CDR1 reads LGHNA; CDR2 reads YSLEER. The V and J ends lost 0 bases and 2 bases respectively, with 17 bases between them. CDR3 protein: CASSQDAGAGIAYNEQFF. CDR3 in DNA: TGCGCCAGCAGCCAAGATGCGGGGGCCGGGATTGCCTACAATGAGCAGTTCTTC.

This clonotype was counted between two and nine times. The V call is TRBV6-5, the J call TRBJ1-3, with D unclear. With 2 bases removed from V and 2 bases from J, the gap between germline ends came to 10 bases. CDR1 is MNHEY and CDR2 is SVGAGI in the germline V gene. This CDR3 has 15 residues. The CDR3 DNA sequence: TGTGCCAGCAGTTACGCCAGCGGGGCTGGAAACACCATATATTTT. Translating gives CASSYASGAGNTIYF.

The DNA of the CDR3 is TGTGCCAGCAGCGTAGAAGGAGATACGCAGTATTTT. This gives the protein CASSVEGDTQYF. The genes are TRBV7-2 and TRBJ2-3; D remains ambiguous. This CDR3 spans 12 amino acids. The V gene's germline CDR1 is SGHTA and CDR2 FQGNSA. V was cut by 5 bases and J by 5 bases, with 8 bases left in between.

This clonotype was detected only a few times. The V and J genes are TRBV7-9 and TRBJ1-4; TRBD1 is a possible D gene (5 bases). The V gene lost 5 bases and the J gene lost 8 bases, with 12 bases spanning the gap. This CDR3 has 13 residues. CDR1 is SEHNR, CDR2 FQNEAQ, per germline (reference sequence). CDR3 in DNA: TGTGCCAGCAGCACTCGACAGTACGAAAAACTGTTTTTT. Encoded protein: CASSTRQYEKLFF.

The chain is built from TRBV6-2 or TRBV6-3 and TRBJ2-7; maybe TRBD2 (6 bases). The CDR3 consists of 14 residues. V lost 6 bases, J lost 1 base, and 13 bases lay in between. Germline V gene sequence: CDR1 MNHEY, CDR2 SVGEGT. CDR3 sequence: CASRLPGLSYEQYF. The CDR3 DNA sequence: TGTGCCAGCAGGCTACCGGGACTTTCCTACGAGCAGTACTTC.

This clonotype has just a few counts. The chain recombines TRBV18 with TRBJ1-2; D perhaps matches TRBD1 (5 bases). The CDR3 consists of 14 residues. The germline gives CDR1 KGHSH, CDR2 LQKENI. Trimming cost V 6 bases and J 6 bases, with 17 bases left between them. In DNA form, the CDR3 reads TGTGCCAGCTCTCTGACACGTGAAGGGGATGGCTACACCTTC. Translating gives CASSLTREGDGYTF. Using reference TRBV18 and TRBJ1-2 for the parts outside the CDR3, the full variable domain is NAGVMQNPRHLVRRRGQEARLRCSPMKGHSHVYWYRQLPEEGLKFMVYLQKENIIDESGMPKERFSAEFPKEGPSILRIQQVVRGDSAAYFCASSLTREGDGYTFGSGTRLTVV.

This clonotype has only a few counts. The CDR3 DNA reads TGTGCCAGCAGTTTTCTCGGCAGCGAGAATGAGCAGTTCTTC. Encoded protein: CASSFLGSENEQFF. V gene TRBV28 combines with J gene TRBJ2-1; D gene ambiguous. V lost 3 bases and J lost 7, with 13 bases in between. Germline-derived CDR1 and CDR2 are MDHEN and SYDVKM. This CDR3 region has 14 residues. Complete variable domain (other parts from reference TRBV28 and TRBJ2-1): DVKVTQSSRYLVKRTGEKVFLECVQDMDHENMFWYRQDPGLGLRLIYFSYDVKMKEKGDIPEGYSVSREKKERFSLILESASTNQTSMYLCASSFLGSENEQFFGPGTRLTVL.

There are many counts of this clonotype. The chain employs TRBV6-1 and TRBJ1-6; the D is unclear. The CDR3 consists of 17 residues. Germline loops: CDR1 MNHNS, CDR2 SASEGT. V gave up 2 bases and J gave up 7 bases, with 18 bases separating them. The CDR3 DNA reads as TGTGCCAGCAGTGAATTTGGGGAGGGCACGAAGAATTCACCCCTCCACTTT. Translated: CASSEFGEGTKNSPLHF.

The V gene is TRBV7-8, the J gene TRBJ1-1, with 7 bases fitting TRBD1. The CDR3 length is 14 residues. Germline V lookup: CDR1 SGHVS, CDR2 FQNEAQ. V lost 6 bases to trimming and J lost 0 bases; unmatched junction nucleotides: 4. The CDR3 DNA reads TGTGCCAGCAGTGGGACAGTCTTGAACACTGAAGCTTTCTTT. This sequence encodes CASSGTVLNTEAFF.

In its sample, this clonotype was seen a few times. The chain combines TRBV7-9 with TRBJ2-4; tentatively, D is TRBD1 (5 bases). Germline V gives CDR1 SEHNR, CDR2 FQNEAQ (reference sequence). CDR3 length: 15 amino acids. The V and J ends lost 4 bases and 7 bases respectively, with 17 bases between them. The DNA for the CDR3 is TGTGCCAGCAGCTCAATGTTGGGGCAAAGCAACATTCAGTACTTC. Encoded protein: CASSSMLGQSNIQYF.

The rearrangement joins TRBV14 to TRBJ2-7; TRBD1 matches 7 bases. Germline CDR1 SGHDN, CDR2 FVKESK. The CDR3 sequence is 15 residues long. Trimming removed 1 base from V and 0 bases from J; junction bases left unmatched: 3. CDR3 amino acids: CASSQVSGGSYEQYF. In DNA, the CDR3 is TGTGCCAGCAGCCAAGTGTCAGGGGGCTCCTACGAGCAGTACTTC.

This clonotype has more than one count but fewer than ten. This chain connects TRBV21-1 to TRBJ1-1. TRBV21-1 is annotated as a pseudogene. The CDR3 extends over 16 amino acids. The CDR3 DNA reads as TGTGCCAGCAGCAAAGCCCCAGGGAGGGGAGACACTGAAGCTTTCTTT. Its protein is CASSKAPGRGDTEAFF.

This clonotype was picked up many times. The chain recombines TRBV12-3 or TRBV12-4 with TRBJ1-5; D call uncertain. Between the trimmed V and J ends, which lost 8 bases and 4 bases, there was a span of 15 bases. This CDR3 spans 14 amino acids. The CDR3 coding sequence is TGTGCCAGCCTTCGAGAGGACCCTAATCAGCCCCAGCATTTT. Its translation: CASLREDPNQPQHF.

This clonotype was picked up many times. The chain is built from TRBV28 and TRBJ1-5; D perhaps matches TRBD1 (5 bases). Per the germline V gene, CDR1 is MDHEN and CDR2 is SYDVKM. This CDR3 comprises 14 residues. Trimming removed 7 bases at V and 7 bases at J, with 17 bases between. CDR3 protein: CASTLEGIGQPQHF. CDR3 sequence (DNA): TGTGCCAGCACCCTTGAGGGGATTGGACAGCCCCAGCATTTT.